This TCR beta chain originates from a study of blood T cell repertoires in COVID-19 (dated by TCRdb to 2020 to 2022). A note on the overall study: Collaborator samples came from the United States, Italy and Spain and covered acute and convalescent phases of COVID-19. The material from the prospective study consisted of cDNA or gDNA derived from T cells, B-cell-depleted T cells, or PBMCs. Where HLA class I and class II types were available, the types were taken from metadata supplied by the sample provider, not from assay-based typing. A freely available public database, intended as a resource for researchers studying the immune response to SARS-CoV-2, is where the repertoires were released. Sample metadata almost always included a de-identified subject ID, COVID-19 status, age in years and sex. Deeply sampled blood TCRbeta repertoires from subjects exposed to, actively infected with, or recovered from COVID-19 were included in the dataset. The samples were drawn from two sources: the first 160 participants of the ongoing ImmuneRACE study, and fewer than 1,500 subjects contributed by 6 global collaborators.

What the work shows at the level of the full study, not this receptor alone: The amount of clinical and demographic metadata varied by source and participant and was provided uncurated.

The V end loses 4 bases and the J end loses 0 bases, and a stretch of 11 bases separates them. The CDR3 sequence holds 15 residues, the cysteine and phenylalanine included. The CDR3 DNA has 45 bases and is translated from base 1. Per the germline V gene, SGHRS is the CDR1 and YFSETQ is the CDR2. Whole blood was collected in K2EDTA tubes by collaborating institutions according to the institutions' own protocols. For TCRbeta analysis, collaborators shipped samples in one of three forms: frozen whole blood, isolated PBMCs, or DNA extracted from either of those sample types. TCRbeta CDR3 regions were amplified from genomic DNA using the immunoSEQ Assay, a bias-controlled multiplex PCR. In the paper's pipeline: The number of nucleated cells in each sample was estimated from the amplification of reference gene primers within the assay. To quantify the absolute abundance of each unique TCRbeta CDR3 rearrangement, sequence reads were collapsed and filtered. For each sample, productive Simpson clonality was calculated as the square root of Simpson's diversity index across productive rearrangements. This is the immuneACCESS table as TCRdb keeps it, with only in-frame sequences that have V and J called. A part of the clones is gone; compared with another copy, unresolved V genes explain less than half, and the rest is unexplained. The DNA was the basis for D and trimming; V, J and clone size are from that table. The sample data list more than 100,000 clones, and about 76% of these were observed just once. The ten biggest clones cover approximately 8.7% of the sample.

This clone has a handful of counts. Its binding antigen is unknown. Base qualities are not at hand, and no much larger clone is one base apart. What was sequenced was peripheral blood. The sequence is built from TRBV5-1 and TRBJ1-3; possibly the D gene is TRBD1, per 5 matching bases. This TCR was recovered from an older woman with active or convalescent COVID-19. The sequenced DNA: TGCGCCAGCAGCCTGCGGGGGGACTCTGGAAACACCATATATTTT. The translation is CASSLRGDSGNTIYF.